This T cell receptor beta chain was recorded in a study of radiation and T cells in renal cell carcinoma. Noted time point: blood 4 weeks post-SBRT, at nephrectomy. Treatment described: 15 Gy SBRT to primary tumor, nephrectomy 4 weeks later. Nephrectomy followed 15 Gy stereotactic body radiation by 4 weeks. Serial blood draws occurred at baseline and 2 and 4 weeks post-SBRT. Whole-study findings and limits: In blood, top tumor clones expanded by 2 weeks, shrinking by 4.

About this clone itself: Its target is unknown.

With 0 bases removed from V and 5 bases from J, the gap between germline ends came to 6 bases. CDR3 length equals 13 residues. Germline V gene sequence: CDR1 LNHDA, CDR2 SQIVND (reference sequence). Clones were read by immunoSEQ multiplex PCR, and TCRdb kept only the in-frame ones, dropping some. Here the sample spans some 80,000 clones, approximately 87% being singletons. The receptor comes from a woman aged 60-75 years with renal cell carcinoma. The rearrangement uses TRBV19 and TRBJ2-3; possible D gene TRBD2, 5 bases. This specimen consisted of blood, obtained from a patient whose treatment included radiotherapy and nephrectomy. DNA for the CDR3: TGTGCCAGTAGTATAGAGGAGGAAGATACGCAGTATTTT. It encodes CASSIEEEDTQYF.